The 31 T cell receptor beta chains below all came from one sample that was sequenced in a study of blood T cell repertoires in COVID-19. The table came from immunoSEQ multiplex PCR; TCRdb's copy has only in-frame clones and leaves some out. The sample records 110,000 or so clones, more than 70% being singletons. Sequencing input: peripheral blood. The receptor source for this set is a woman in her sixties with COVID-19, enrolled during active disease.

This chain uses TRBV4-1 with TRBJ2-3; D might be TRBD1 (5 bases). In germline, CDR1 is MGHRA, CDR2 YSYEKL. Trimming took 0 bases from V and 6 from J, leaving 25 bases between them. The CDR3 spans 19 residues. In nucleotides, the CDR3 is TGCGCCAGCAGCCAAGATAGAGGATATAGGGCAGGGTGGTCGGATACGCAGTATTTT. It is translated as CASSQDRGYRAGWSDTQYF.

This clone is a singleton in its sample. The V and J genes are TRBV15 and TRBJ1-2; 7 nucleotides align to TRBD1. The CDR3 is 15 amino acids. With V trimmed by 5 bases and J by 7 bases, 13 bases remained unmatched. Germline V CDR1 and CDR2: LNHNV, YYDKDF (reference sequence). The CDR3 loop reads CATSGASRQGGGYTF. The DNA of the CDR3 is TGTGCCACCAGCGGGGCCTCACGACAGGGTGGTGGCTACACCTTC. Using reference TRBV15 and TRBJ1-2 for the parts outside the CDR3, the full variable domain is DAMVIQNPRYQVTQFGKPVTLSCSQTLNHNVMYWYQQKSSQAPKLLFHYYDKDFNNEADTPDNFQSRRPNTSFCFLDIRSPGLGDTAMYLCATSGASRQGGGYTFGSGTRLTVV.

The chain links TRBV15 to TRBJ1-4; tentative D call: TRBD1 (6 bases). From germline, CDR1 is LNHNV and CDR2 YYDKDF (reference sequence). V was pared by 5 bases and J by 6 bases, with 19 bases between. CDR3 length equals 16 residues. The CDR3 DNA reads TGTGCCACCAGCGGGACAATAGGGAGCTTTGATGAAAAACTGTTTTTT. Its translation is CATSGTIGSFDEKLFF.

The chain links TRBV2 to TRBJ1-5, with D possibly being TRBD1 (6 bases). Trimming stripped 8 bases from V and 6 bases from J, with 17 bases between. This CDR3 region has 14 residues. Germline CDR1 SNHLY, CDR2 FYNNEI. As DNA, the CDR3 is TGTGCCAGCGGGAGGGACAACGGGGGTCAGCCCCAGCATTTT. It yields the protein CASGRDNGGQPQHF.

The chain employs TRBV7-9 and TRBJ2-3; 9 positions agree with TRBD2. CDR1 SEHNR and CDR2 FQNEAQ come from the germline V gene (reference sequence). Trimming at V came to 3 bases and at J to 2 bases, leaving 6 bases not matched to a gene. The length of the CDR3 is 16 residues. The CDR3 DNA reads TGTGCCAGCAGCTTCCTAGCGGGGCCCTACACAGATACGCAGTATTTT. Protein product: CASSFLAGPYTDTQYF.

The chain has TRBV27 and TRBJ2-2; TRBD1 agrees at 9 bases. The CDR3 runs 16 residues. Germline V CDR1 and CDR2: MNHEY, SMNVEV (reference sequence). V lost 6 bases and J lost 3; bases outside the gene matches: 8. The chain's CDR3 is CASRPTGTGYTGELFF. The CDR3 DNA follows: TGTGCCAGCAGACCCACCGGGACAGGGTACACCGGGGAGCTGTTTTTT.

The chain combines TRBV6-5 with TRBJ1-3; 8 positions agree with TRBD1. This CDR3 comprises 15 residues. The V gene's germline CDR1 is MNHEY and CDR2 SVGAGI. Trimming took 6 bases from V and 0 from J; bases not matched to a gene: 4. The CDR3 DNA reads as TGTGCCAGCAGATACCAGGGGGCCTCTGGAAACACCATATATTTT. As protein: CASRYQGASGNTIYF.

The chain is built from TRBV5-1 and TRBJ2-1, with 10 bases aligning to TRBD2. The CDR3 consists of 16 residues. CDR1 is SGHRS and CDR2 is YFSETQ in the germline V gene. Germline trimming cut 4 bases from V and 10 bases from J; bases unmatched to any gene: 14. CDR3 residues: CASSPSGFFSGGEQFF. The CDR3 nucleotides are TGCGCCAGCAGCCCGTCGGGTTTCTTTAGCGGGGGGGAGCAGTTCTTC.

This clone occurred once. The V call is TRBV4-3, the J call TRBJ2-7; TRBD1 matches at 7 bases. The V gene's germline CDR1 is LGHNA and CDR2 YSLEER. CDR3 length: 15 residues. The junction had 6 bases not matched to a gene; V was cut back by 1 base and J by 3 bases. DNA for the CDR3: TGCGCCAGCAGCCAAGGGCAGGGGGTGGTCTACGAGCAGTACTTC. It encodes CASSQGQGVVYEQYF.

The chain has TRBV19 and TRBJ2-6; D not certain. The V end was cut by 3 bases, the J end by 1 base, with 4 bases between. Germline values: CDR1 LNHDA, CDR2 SQIVND (reference sequence). CDR3 size: 14 residues. The CDR3 is CASSIQSGANVLTF. CDR3 sequence (DNA): TGTGCCAGTAGTATCCAGTCTGGGGCCAACGTCCTGACTTTC.

This clone occurred a few times. This chain connects TRBV5-1 to TRBJ1-3; weak D call: TRBD1 (5 bases). The CDR3 sequence is 15 residues long. Germline V gene lookup returns CDR1 SGHRS and CDR2 YFSETQ. V gave up 2 bases and J gave up 1 base, with 10 bases separating them. CDR3 nucleotide sequence: TGCGCCAGCAGCTTTGGAGCAGGGTCTGGAAACACCATATATTTT. Amino acids: CASSFGAGSGNTIYF.

The sample holds a few counts of this clone. This chain uses TRBV2 with TRBJ2-7; maybe TRBD1 (5 bases). The CDR3 loop spans 12 amino acids. The V gene lost 6 bases and the J gene lost 3 bases, with 9 bases spanning the gap. Germline CDR1 is SNHLY and CDR2 is FYNNEI. The CDR3 region is CASRADSYEQYF. CDR3 DNA: TGTGCCAGCAGGGCCGACAGCTACGAGCAGTACTTC.

This chain links TRBV3-1 (or the pseudogene TRBV3-2) with TRBJ2-4, with a weak D call TRBD1 (6 bases). The ends were cut back, 1 base at V and 15 bases at J, with 10 bases in the middle. The CDR3 consists of 11 residues. The germline CDR1 and CDR2 sequences are LGHDT and YNNKEL (reference sequence). CDR3: CASSQAGVRYF. The CDR3 DNA reads TGTGCCAGCAGCCAAGCAGGGGTCCGGTACTTC.

The gene calls are TRBV7-2 and TRBJ2-1; 9 bases align to TRBD2. V lost 7 bases and J lost 2; bases outside the gene matches: 6. CDR3 length equals 15 residues. Per the germline V gene, CDR1 is SGHTA and CDR2 is FQGNSA. As DNA, the CDR3 is TGTGCCAGCAACGAAGCGGGGGGAACCTACAATGAGCAGTTCTTC. Amino acid sequence: CASNEAGGTYNEQFF.

V and J are TRBV12-5 and TRBJ2-2, with 7 bases aligning to TRBD1. CDR1 and CDR2 (germline): LGHNT, FRNRAP. The ends lost 8 bases at V and 4 bases at J; junction bases unmatched: 7. CDR3 size: 14 residues. The CDR3 bases are TGTGCTAGTTCCTTGACAGGGTTCACCGGGGAGCTGTTTTTT. Amino acids: CASSLTGFTGELFF.

The gene calls are TRBV9 and TRBJ1-2; D may be TRBD1 (5 bases). V lost 2 bases and J 7 bases, leaving 27 bases between the germline ends. The CDR3 spans 18 residues. Germline-derived CDR1 and CDR2 are SGDLS and YYNGEE. In DNA, the CDR3 is TGTGCCAGCAGCGTCCCGGGACCCACGGCGGATACCGGGGGTGGCTACACCTTC. This gives the protein CASSVPGPTADTGGGYTF.

V gene TRBV3-1 (or the pseudogene TRBV3-2) combines with J gene TRBJ1-6, with D uncertain. This CDR3 comprises 16 residues. Germline-derived CDR1 and CDR2 are LGHDT and YNNKEL (reference sequence). Trimming took off 2 bases at V and 6 bases at J, with 14 bases between the two ends. The CDR3 protein is CASSQMPGNPNSPLHF. Here the CDR3 DNA reads TGTGCCAGCAGCCAAATGCCCGGTAATCCTAATTCACCCCTCCACTTT.

The J gene is TRBJ2-1, the V gene TRBV19; D might be TRBD2 (6 bases). CDR3 length: 13 amino acids. V was trimmed by 10 bases and J by 8 bases, leaving 18 bases between them. From germline, CDR1 is LNHDA and CDR2 SQIVND (reference sequence). The CDR3 DNA follows: TGTGCCACCGTCAAGGAGGGAGCAGATGAGCAGTTCTTC. As protein: CATVKEGADEQFF. Full variable domain (missing parts from reference TRBV19 and TRBJ2-1): DGGITQSPKYLFRKEGQNVTLSCEQNLNHDAMYWYRQDPGQGLRLIYYSQIVNDFQKGDIAEGYSVSREKKESFPLTVTSAQKNPTAFYLCATVKEGADEQFFGPGTRLTVL.

The V and J genes are TRBV4-2 and TRBJ2-7; 9 bases line up with TRBD1. Per the germline V gene, CDR1 is LGHNA and CDR2 is YNFKEQ. The CDR3 runs 16 residues. Trimming took 3 bases from V and 2 from J; bases not matched to a gene: 8. This CDR3 reads CASSQATQGATYEQYF. DNA of the CDR3: TGTGCCAGCAGCCAGGCGACACAGGGGGCTACCTACGAGCAGTACTTC.

This clone was found a few times. The chain couples TRBV19 to TRBJ1-1; 7 bases are a match to TRBD1. CDR1 is LNHDA and CDR2 is SQIVND in the germline V gene (reference sequence). The CDR3 is 14 residues long. V gave up 4 bases and J gave up 8 bases; unmatched junction bases: 10. The CDR3 DNA reads as TGTGCCAGTAGTAGGGGTAACCGGGACAGAGAAGCTTTCTTT. It codes for CASSRGNRDREAFF.

This clone was picked up a small number of times. The chain is built from TRBV5-4 and TRBJ2-7, with a weak D call TRBD2 (7 bases). The germline V gene encodes CDR1 SGHNT and CDR2 YYREEE (reference sequence). This CDR3 is 16 amino acids long. Trimming removed 1 base at V and 3 bases at J, with 17 bases between. The CDR3 DNA reads TGTGCCAGCAGCTTGTTAGGGGGACTACTGAACTACGAGCAGTACTTC. This codes for CASSLLGGLLNYEQYF.

The rearrangement uses TRBV18 and TRBJ1-2; no reliable D call. This CDR3 comprises 15 residues. Trimming took off 3 bases at V and 4 bases at J, with 15 bases between the two ends. Germline CDR1 is KGHSH and CDR2 is LQKENI. The CDR3 sequence is CASSPEFVDSYGYTF. CDR3 coding DNA: TGTGCCAGCTCACCTGAATTTGTGGACTCCTATGGCTACACCTTC. The full variable domain, in which reference TRBV18 and TRBJ1-2 provide the parts outside the CDR3, is NAGVMQNPRHLVRRRGQEARLRCSPMKGHSHVYWYRQLPEEGLKFMVYLQKENIIDESGMPKERFSAEFPKEGPSILRIQQVVRGDSAAYFCASSPEFVDSYGYTFGSGTRLTVV.

The gene calls are TRBV7-6 and TRBJ2-1; 8 nucleotides line up with TRBD2. CDR3 length: 16 residues. The J segment lost 4 bases and the V segment lost 6 bases, leaving 11 bases of the junction unmatched. Germline V lookup: CDR1 SGHVS, CDR2 FNYEAQ. CDR3 nucleotide sequence: TGTGCCAGCAGTTCGAATGCGGGGGGATTTTACAATGAGCAGTTCTTC. This translates into CASSSNAGGFYNEQFF.

The chain recombines TRBV10-3 with TRBJ1-1; 7 positions agree with TRBD1. CDR1 is ENHRY, CDR2 SYGVKD, per germline. J lost 0 bases, V lost 7 bases, and 5 bases had no gene match. This CDR3 spans 14 amino acids. The chain's CDR3 is CAITSQGMNTEAFF. The DNA for the CDR3 is TGTGCCATCACCTCACAGGGGATGAACACTGAAGCTTTCTTT.

The rearrangement links TRBV6-5 to TRBJ1-2; TRBD1 matches at 8 bases. The CDR3 spans 16 residues. J lost 6 bases, V lost 2 bases, and 11 bases had no gene match. Germline V gene data show CDR1 as MNHEY and CDR2 as SVGAGI. This CDR3 is CASSYITGGKGNGYTF. The DNA for the CDR3 is TGTGCCAGCAGTTACATTACAGGGGGAAAGGGGAATGGCTACACCTTC.

The chain couples TRBV6-2 or TRBV6-3 to TRBJ1-5; D gene uncertain. CDR3 length: 14 amino acids. With 6 bases removed from V and 0 bases from J, the gap between germline ends came to 9 bases. Germline CDR1 and CDR2: MNHEY and SVGEGT. The CDR3 loop is CASSELYSNQPQHF. The CDR3 bases are TGTGCCAGCAGCGAGCTTTATAGCAATCAGCCCCAGCATTTT.

The chain carries TRBV25-1 and TRBJ1-6, with D perhaps matching TRBD1 (6 bases). Germline loops: CDR1 MGHDK, CDR2 SYGVNS. Trimming shortened V by 5 bases and J by 2 bases, and 16 bases separated the two germline ends. The CDR3 totals 17 residues. In DNA form, the CDR3 reads TGTGCCAGCAGTTCTCTCTTTCAGGGGCCCTATAATTCACCCCTCCACTTT. This gives the protein CASSSLFQGPYNSPLHF.

The V and J genes are TRBV6-6 and TRBJ1-1; perhaps TRBD1 as D (6 bases). Germline loops: CDR1 MNHNY, CDR2 SVGAGI (reference sequence). V lost 6 bases and J 3 bases, leaving 11 bases between the germline ends. This CDR3 region has 13 residues. This CDR3 reads CASRLTGYTEAFF. CDR3 DNA: TGTGCCAGCAGGCTAACAGGGTACACTGAAGCTTTCTTT.

Many counts were recorded for this clone. The chain is built from TRBV7-9 and TRBJ1-1; 7 bases align to TRBD1. V lost 5 bases, J lost 1 base, and 13 bases stayed unmatched. CDR1 is SEHNR, CDR2 FQNEAQ, per germline (reference sequence). The CDR3 contains 17 residues. The CDR3 coding sequence is TGTGCCAGCAGCCCAGGGGGGAGCGGCCTAAGGAACACTGAAGCTTTCTTT. Protein: CASSPGGSGLRNTEAFF. Full variable domain (missing parts from reference TRBV7-9 and TRBJ1-1): DTGVSQNPRHKITKRGQNVTFRCDPISEHNRLYWYRQTLGQGPEFLTYFQNEAQLEKSRLLSDRFSAERPKGSFSTLEIQRTEQGDSAMYLCASSPGGSGLRNTEAFFGQGTRLTVV.

This chain links TRBV10-2 with TRBJ2-7; possibly TRBD1 for D (7 bases). The V end was cut by 11 bases, the J end by 3 bases, with 14 bases between. There are 12 residues in the CDR3. The germline CDR1 and CDR2 sequences are WSHSY and SAAADI. The chain's CDR3 is CAVTGEDYEQYF. Here the CDR3 DNA reads TGCGCCGTTACAGGGGAGGACTACGAGCAGTACTTC.

The chain employs TRBV7-9 and TRBJ2-1, with D tentatively TRBD1 (5 bases). Between the trimmed V and J ends, which lost 3 bases and 3 bases, there was a span of 9 bases. Germline CDR1 is SEHNR and CDR2 is FQNEAQ (reference sequence). The CDR3 runs 14 residues. The CDR3 DNA follows: TGTGCCAGCAGCTTGTCCGGACACTACAATGAGCAGTTCTTC. Its protein is CASSLSGHYNEQFF.